A single sample is the source of the 25 T cell receptor beta chains below, sequenced in a study of T cell repertoires in cytomegalovirus infection. Their antigen targets remain unknown. TCRdb called the reads again in MiXCR, with one record for every CDR3 protein. The repertoire includes 700,000 to 900,000 distinct CDR3 sequences, almost 30% of them detected once, and approximately 14% sits in the top ten. Sequencing was performed on cultured CD8+ T cells from PBMCs, taken from culture after CMV antigen stimulation. These receptors all stem from a human donor in good health (CMV status not recorded). Some clones in this sample may be carry-over from other donors' samples.

The V and J genes are TRBV7-9 and TRBJ1-2; 11 nucleotides agree with TRBD1. The CDR3 extends over 15 amino acids. The trim removed 4 bases at V and 7 bases at J, leaving 8 bases unmatched. The V gene's germline CDR1 is SEHNR and CDR2 FQNEAQ (reference sequence). The CDR3 DNA follows: TGTGCCAGCAGCTACATCGGACAGGGGGCGGGTGGCTACACCTTC. This gives the protein CASSYIGQGAGGYTF.

This sequence joins TRBV28 and TRBJ2-3; 14 bases fit TRBD2. The CDR3 runs to 19 residues. The germline gives CDR1 MDHEN, CDR2 SYDVKM. V was pared by 2 bases and J by 5 bases, with 12 bases of the junction left unmatched. The CDR3 DNA is TGTGCCAGCAGTTTACCCTACCGACTAGCGGGGGGGCTTGTAGATACGCAGTATTTT. Its protein product is CASSLPYRLAGGLVDTQYF.

The chain is built from TRBV14 and TRBJ1-1; D is ambiguous. V dropped 0 bases and J dropped 8 bases, with 16 bases sitting between them. From germline, CDR1 is SGHDN and CDR2 FVKESK. There are 15 residues in the CDR3. The CDR3 bases are TGTGCCAGCAGCCAAGACGCAGGTCATGCTGTAGAAGCTTTCTTT. Its protein is CASSQDAGHAVEAFF.

This chain joins TRBV6-5 and TRBJ1-6; TRBD1 agrees at 8 bases. The J segment lost 9 bases and the V segment lost 5 bases, leaving 6 bases of the junction unmatched. From germline, CDR1 is MNHEY and CDR2 SVGAGI. This CDR3 spans 14 amino acids. CDR3 protein: CASSHGQGISPLHF. In DNA, the CDR3 is TGTGCCAGCAGTCACGGACAGGGAATTTCACCCCTCCACTTT.

There are a few counts of this clonotype. V and J are TRBV27 and TRBJ1-5; D is possibly TRBD1 (5 bases). The V end was cut by 3 bases, the J end by 6 bases, with 12 bases between. The V gene's germline CDR1 is MNHEY and CDR2 SMNVEV (reference sequence). The CDR3 contains 14 residues. This CDR3 reads CASSLGRVGQPQHF. CDR3 nucleotide sequence: TGTGCCAGCAGTTTGGGCAGGGTGGGTCAGCCCCAGCATTTT.

This clonotype was picked up a small number of times. V is TRBV2 and J is TRBJ2-6; 7 bases line up with TRBD1. The trim removed 11 bases at V and 8 bases at J, leaving 9 bases unmatched. Germline CDR1 and CDR2: SNHLY and FYNNEI. The CDR3 extends over 13 amino acids. CDR3 DNA: TGTGCCGGTGATAGTAGGGGGCCCAACGTCCTGACTTTC. This gives the protein CAGDSRGPNVLTF.

The rearrangement links TRBV7-4 to TRBJ2-3; no definite D call. Germline assignment: CDR1 SGHVT and CDR2 SQSDAQ. CDR3 length equals 14 residues. The CDR3 region is CASNGRGVADTQYF. CDR3 in DNA: TGTGCATCTAACGGTCGTGGGGTAGCAGATACGCAGTATTTT.

CDR3 DNA: TGTGCCAGCAGCCAAGATCAGACGACAGGGGGCTTCAACTATGGCTACACCTTC. Amino acid sequence: CASSQDQTTGGFNYGYTF. The chain recombines TRBV4-2 with TRBJ1-2; 10 bases align to TRBD1. CDR3 length: 18 residues. The trim removed 0 bases at V and 2 bases at J, leaving 9 bases unmatched. The germline V gene encodes CDR1 LGHNA and CDR2 YNFKEQ.

This clonotype was detected only once. The chain carries TRBV29-1 and TRBJ2-4; tentatively, D is TRBD2 (7 bases). Between the trimmed V and J ends, which lost 4 bases and 7 bases, there was a span of 11 bases. Per germline, CDR1 SQVTM and CDR2 ANQGSEA. The CDR3 consists of 12 residues. The CDR3: CSVVEGGNIQYF. The CDR3 DNA reads TGCAGCGTTGTGGAGGGGGGGAACATTCAGTACTTC.

This clonotype was recorded a few times. The gene calls are TRBV20-1 and TRBJ1-1; D unresolved. This CDR3 contains 14 residues. Germline values: CDR1 DFQATT, CDR2 SNEGSKA (reference sequence). The V gene lost 0 bases and the J gene lost 1 base, with 9 bases spanning the gap. This CDR3 reads CSARDIAENTEAFF. The CDR3 DNA reads TGCAGTGCTAGAGATATCGCAGAGAACACTGAAGCTTTCTTT.

The V gene is TRBV3-1, the J gene TRBJ2-6; D not resolved. Germline CDR1 and CDR2: LGHDT and YNNKEL (reference sequence). Trimming removed 0 bases from V and 5 bases from J, with 14 bases in between. The CDR3 extends over 17 amino acids. CDR3 DNA: TGTGCCAGCAGCCAAGATCGATCCTCGTGGAGGGCCAACGTCCTGACTTTC. Protein sequence: CASSQDRSSWRANVLTF.

V gene TRBV4-1 combines with J gene TRBJ1-1; 10 bases align to TRBD1. The CDR3 totals 17 residues. The V segment lost 2 bases and the J segment 0 bases; nucleotides outside the gene matches: 6. Germline V gives CDR1 MGHRA, CDR2 YSYEKL. CDR3 DNA: TGCGCCAGCAGCCAACATCCGGGACAGGGGTTGAACACTGAAGCTTTCTTT. It is translated as CASSQHPGQGLNTEAFF.

The chain uses TRBV18 and TRBJ2-2; D remains unclear. V gave up 0 bases and J gave up 1 base, with 9 bases separating them. Germline V gene lookup returns CDR1 KGHSH and CDR2 LQKENI. This CDR3 is 16 amino acids long. CDR3 sequence (DNA): TGTGCCAGCTCACCACCTGGCCGGGTGAACACCGGGGAGCTGTTTTTT. It codes for CASSPPGRVNTGELFF.

The chain combines TRBV24-1 with TRBJ1-1, with D perhaps matching TRBD1 (6 bases). In germline, CDR1 is KGHDR, CDR2 SFDVKD. Trimming removed 5 bases at V and 4 bases at J, with 10 bases between. This CDR3 has 13 amino acids. The CDR3 nucleotides are TGTGCCACCAGTGCGAGAGGGGGCACTGAAGCTTTCTTT. Residues: CATSARGGTEAFF.

The gene calls are TRBV7-9 and TRBJ1-6; D is unresolved. The CDR3 length is 15 residues. V gave up 6 bases and J gave up 3 bases, with 12 bases separating them. Looked up from germline, CDR1 is SEHNR and CDR2 is FQNEAQ (reference sequence). CDR3 protein: CASSNARNYNSPLHF. CDR3 nucleotide sequence: TGTGCCAGCAGTAACGCCAGAAACTATAATTCACCCCTCCACTTT. The whole variable domain, filled in from reference TRBV7-9 and TRBJ1-6, reads DTGVSQNPRHKITKRGQNVTFRCDPISEHNRLYWYRQTLGQGPEFLTYFQNEAQLEKSRLLSDRFSAERPKGSFSTLEIQRTEQGDSAMYLCASSNARNYNSPLHFGNGTRLTVT.

The chain joins TRBV28 to TRBJ2-3, with D tentatively TRBD1 or TRBD2 (7 bases each). V shed 8 bases and J shed 3 bases, with 18 bases lying between them. The CDR3 contains 15 residues. In germline, CDR1 is MDHEN, CDR2 SYDVKM. CDR3 loop: CASPLGQGGTDTQYF. The CDR3 coding sequence is TGTGCCAGCCCTTTAGGGCAGGGGGGGACAGATACGCAGTATTTT.

The chain links TRBV29-1 to TRBJ2-5; the D gene is possibly TRBD1 (5 bases). The CDR3 consists of 12 residues. Germline lookup yields CDR1 SQVTM and CDR2 ANQGSEA. The V and J ends lost 3 bases and 4 bases respectively, with 9 bases between them. The CDR3 DNA sequence: TGCAGCGTTGAGGAACAGGTAGAGACCCAGTACTTC. Translation gives CSVEEQVETQYF.

As concerns this clonotype: A read error may explain this, as a much larger clone is one base away. The chain has TRBV5-6 and TRBJ1-2, with 7 bases identical to TRBD1. This CDR3 spans 13 amino acids. V shed 4 bases, J shed 4 bases, and the junction held 4 bases outside the gene matches. Germline loops: CDR1 SGHDT, CDR2 YYEEEE. The CDR3 here is CASSIQGTYGYTF. CDR3 DNA: TGTGCCAGCAGCATACAGGGGACCTATGGCTACACCTTC.

This clonotype was observed a handful of times. The genes are TRBV25-1 and TRBJ2-5, with 9 bases that match TRBD2. The CDR3 is 14 residues long. The germline V gene has CDR1 MGHDK and CDR2 SYGVNS. Losses at the gene ends were 7 bases for V and 1 base for J; bases not matched to a gene: 4. CDR3: CASKAGGSQETQYF. The CDR3 coding sequence is TGTGCCAGCAAAGCGGGGGGTAGCCAAGAGACCCAGTACTTC. Supplemented by reference TRBV25-1 and TRBJ2-5, the full variable domain reads EADIYQTPRYLVIGTGKKITLECSQTMGHDKMYWYQQDPGMELHLIHYSYGVNSTEKGDLSSESTVSRIRTEHFPLTLESARPSHTSQYLCASKAGGSQETQYFGPGTRLLVL.

The table lists this clonotype with many counts. Compared with germline, one end of the junction differs, possibly owing to a read error. The V and J genes are TRBV7-2 and TRBJ2-5; no clear D gene. The CDR3 covers 15 residues. Germline CDR1 and CDR2: SGHTA and FQGNSA. CDR3 amino acids: CASTLGPGRQETQYF. The CDR3 bases are TGTGCCAGCACCTTAGGTCCAGGAAGACAAGAGACCCAGTACTTC.

With respect to this clonotype: A much larger clone lies a single base off, so this may be a read error. The chain carries TRBV7-6 and TRBJ2-5, with 12 bases lining up with TRBD2. Losses at the gene ends were 4 bases for V and 5 bases for J; bases not matched to a gene: 2. The germline gives CDR1 SGHVS, CDR2 FNYEAQ. This CDR3 has 14 residues. Written as DNA, the CDR3 is TGTGCCAGCAGCTGGACTAGCGGGGACGAGACCCAGTACTTC. It translates to CASSWTSGDETQYF.

The sample holds a few counts of this clonotype. The chain has TRBV5-8 and TRBJ2-7, with 8 bases that match TRBD2. The CDR3 has 19 amino acids. The V gene's germline CDR1 is SGHTS and CDR2 YDEGEE. The ends lost 0 bases at V and 2 bases at J; junction bases unmatched: 16. The CDR3 here is CASSLALQGKRGSTYEQYV. The CDR3 region has the DNA TGTGCCAGCAGCTTGGCCTTACAGGGTAAGCGGGGGAGCACCTACGAGCAGTACGTC.

There are a few counts of this clonotype. The V and J genes are TRBV5-5 and TRBJ1-6; TRBD1 might be the D (6 bases). Germline loops: CDR1 SGHKS, CDR2 YYEKEE (reference sequence). Trimming took off 0 bases at V and 11 bases at J, with 15 bases between the two ends. The CDR3 has 15 amino acids. CDR3 in amino acids: CASSLEQGSVTPLHF. The CDR3 DNA reads TGTGCCAGCAGCTTGGAGCAGGGGTCCGTAACACCCCTCCACTTT.

The CDR3: CASSEGSSYEQYV. As DNA, the CDR3 is TGTGCCAGCAGTGAGGGGTCGTCCTACGAGCAGTACGTC. This chain uses TRBV11-2 with TRBJ2-7, with D possibly called TRBD1 or TRBD2 (5 bases each). This CDR3 is built from 13 residues. Between the trimmed V and J ends, which lost 6 bases and 1 base, there was a span of 10 bases. From germline, CDR1 is SGHAT and CDR2 FQNNGV.

V and J are TRBV6-6 and TRBJ1-4, with TRBD1 matching 11 bases. The CDR3 runs to 20 residues. Germline V gives CDR1 MNHNY, CDR2 SVGAGI (reference sequence). With 1 base clipped from V and 0 bases from J, the junction kept 10 bases outside the gene matches. The CDR3: CASSYLDRGPYTATNEKLFF. In DNA, the CDR3 is TGTGCCAGCAGTTACTTGGACAGGGGGCCCTATACCGCAACTAATGAAAAACTGTTTTTT.